The clone carrying this TCR beta chain was recorded a few times. Its specificity is unknown. Full-length variable regions came from constant-region reverse primers plus semi-nested Nested Universal Primer A PCR. TCRdb passed the 5' RACE reads through MiXCR, listing each CDR3 protein once. Among roughly 56,000 distinct CDR3 sequences listed, 30% were seen once. Germline CDR1 DFQATT, CDR2 SNEGSKA (reference sequence). V lost 2 bases to trimming and J lost 0 bases; unmatched junction nucleotides: 16. The CDR3 covers 22 residues. Whole-study results and caveats: Larger-cohort validation covered only one TCR beta V-J rearrangement. The TCR gene usage of tumor memory CD4+ T cells clustered together with blood and lymph node memory CD4+ cells and with lymph node naive CD4+ cells.

The sequenced sample consisted of tumor-infiltrating naive CD4+ T cells sorted from the breast tumor. The subset here: naive CD4+ T cells, CD4+CD45RA+CD25-. The TCR comes from a female donor with breast cancer. The chain links TRBV20-1 to TRBJ2-1, with TRBD2 identical over 16 bases. DNA for the CDR3: TGCAGTGCTAGACCTACCCCAGACGGGACTAGCGGGAGGGCGAGCTCCTACAATGAGCAGTTCTTC. This gives the protein CSARPTPDGTSGRASSYNEQFF.